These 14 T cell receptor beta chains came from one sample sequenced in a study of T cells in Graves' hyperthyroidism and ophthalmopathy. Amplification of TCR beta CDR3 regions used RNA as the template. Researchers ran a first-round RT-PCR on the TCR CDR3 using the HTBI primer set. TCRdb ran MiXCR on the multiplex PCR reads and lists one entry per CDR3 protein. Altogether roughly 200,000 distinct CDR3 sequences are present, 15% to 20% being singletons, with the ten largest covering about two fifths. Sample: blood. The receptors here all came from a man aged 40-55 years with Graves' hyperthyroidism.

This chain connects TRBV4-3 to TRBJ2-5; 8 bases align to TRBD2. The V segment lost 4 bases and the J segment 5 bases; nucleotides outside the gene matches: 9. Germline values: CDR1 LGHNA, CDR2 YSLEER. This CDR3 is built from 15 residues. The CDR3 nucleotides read TGCGCCAGCAGCCGCCGCGGGGGGAGAGAGGAGACCCAGTACTTC. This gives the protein CASSRRGGREETQYF.

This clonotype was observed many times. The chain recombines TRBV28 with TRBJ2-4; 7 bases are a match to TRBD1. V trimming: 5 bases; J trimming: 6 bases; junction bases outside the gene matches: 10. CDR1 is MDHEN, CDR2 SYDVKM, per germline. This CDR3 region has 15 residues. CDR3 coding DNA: TGTGCCAGCAGTCCACACAGGGGTGGGGGAAACATTCAGTACTTC. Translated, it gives CASSPHRGGGNIQYF.

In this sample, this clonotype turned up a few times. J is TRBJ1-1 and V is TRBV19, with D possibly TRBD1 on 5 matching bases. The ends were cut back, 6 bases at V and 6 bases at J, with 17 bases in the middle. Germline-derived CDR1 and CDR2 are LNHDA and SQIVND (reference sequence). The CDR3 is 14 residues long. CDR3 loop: CASSVLQGSAEAFF. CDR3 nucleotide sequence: TGTGCCAGTAGCGTTTTGCAGGGAAGCGCTGAAGCTTTCTTT.

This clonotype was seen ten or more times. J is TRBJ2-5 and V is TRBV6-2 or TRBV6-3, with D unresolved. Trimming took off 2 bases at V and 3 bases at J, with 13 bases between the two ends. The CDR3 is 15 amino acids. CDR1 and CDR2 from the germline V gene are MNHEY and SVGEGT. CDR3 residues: CASSYATRGEETQYF. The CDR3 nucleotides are TGTGCCAGCAGTTACGCGACGAGAGGAGAAGAGACCCAGTACTTC.

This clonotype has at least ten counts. The CDR3 reads CSARGLSGGGNSYEQYF. The DNA of the CDR3 is TGCAGTGCTAGGGGCCTATCAGGGGGAGGAAACTCCTACGAGCAGTACTTC. This chain joins TRBV20-1 and TRBJ2-7; maybe TRBD1 (7 bases). Germline CDR1 is DFQATT and CDR2 is SNEGSKA (reference sequence). Trimming took off 3 bases at V and 0 bases at J, with 21 bases between the two ends. The CDR3 is 17 amino acids.

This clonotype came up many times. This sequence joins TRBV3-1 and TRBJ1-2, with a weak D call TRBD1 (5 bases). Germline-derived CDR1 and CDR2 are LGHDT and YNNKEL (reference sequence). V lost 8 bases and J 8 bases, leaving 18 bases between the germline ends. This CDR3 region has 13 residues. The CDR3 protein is CASQRQRRGGYTF. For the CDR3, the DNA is TGTGCCAGCCAACGACAACGGCGGGGGGGCTACACCTTC.

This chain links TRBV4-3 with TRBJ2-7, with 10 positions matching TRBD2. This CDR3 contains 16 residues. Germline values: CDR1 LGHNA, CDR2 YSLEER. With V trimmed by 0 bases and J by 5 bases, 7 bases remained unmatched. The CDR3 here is CASSQDHSGGADEQYF. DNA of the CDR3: TGCGCCAGCAGCCAAGATCACAGCGGGGGGGCCGACGAGCAGTACTTC.

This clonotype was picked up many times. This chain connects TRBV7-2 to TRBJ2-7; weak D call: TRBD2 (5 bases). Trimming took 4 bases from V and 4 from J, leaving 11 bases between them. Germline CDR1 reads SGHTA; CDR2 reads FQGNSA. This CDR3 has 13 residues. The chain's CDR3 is CASSSGRGYEQYF. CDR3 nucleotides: TGTGCCAGCAGCTCCGGACGGGGATACGAGCAGTACTTC.

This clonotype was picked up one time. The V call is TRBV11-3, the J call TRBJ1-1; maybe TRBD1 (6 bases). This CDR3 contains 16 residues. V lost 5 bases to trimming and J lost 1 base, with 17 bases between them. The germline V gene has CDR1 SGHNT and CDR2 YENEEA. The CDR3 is CASSDRQAASNTEAFF. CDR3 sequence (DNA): TGTGCCAGCAGCGACCGACAGGCCGCTTCGAACACTGAAGCTTTCTTT. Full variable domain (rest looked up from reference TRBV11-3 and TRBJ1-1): EAGVVQSPRYKIIEKKQPVAFWCNPISGHNTLYWYLQNLGQGPELLIRYENEEAVDDSQLPKDRFSAERLKGVDSTLKIQPAELGDSAVYLCASSDRQAASNTEAFFGQGTRLTVV.

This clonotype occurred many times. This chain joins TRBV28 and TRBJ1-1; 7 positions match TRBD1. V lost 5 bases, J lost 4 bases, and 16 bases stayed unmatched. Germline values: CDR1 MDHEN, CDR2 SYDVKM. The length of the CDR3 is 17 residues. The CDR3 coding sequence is TGTGCCAGCAGTCCACATCGAAAAGGGGGCGCGGGCACTGAAGCTTTCTTT. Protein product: CASSPHRKGGAGTEAFF.

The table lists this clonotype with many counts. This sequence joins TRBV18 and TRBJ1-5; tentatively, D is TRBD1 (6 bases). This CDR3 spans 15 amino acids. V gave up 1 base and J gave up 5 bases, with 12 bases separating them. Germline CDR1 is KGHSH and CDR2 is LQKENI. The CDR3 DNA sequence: TGTGCCAGCTCACCACAACAGGGCAGGGATCAGCCCCAGCATTTT. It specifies CASSPQQGRDQPQHF.

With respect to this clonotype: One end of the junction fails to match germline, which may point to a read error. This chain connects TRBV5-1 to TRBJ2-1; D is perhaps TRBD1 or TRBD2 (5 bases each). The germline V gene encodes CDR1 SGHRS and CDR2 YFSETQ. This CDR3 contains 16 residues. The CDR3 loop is CASSNRDRGKDNEQFF. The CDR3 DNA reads TGTGCCAGCAGCAACCGGGACCGTGGGAAGGATAATGAGCAGTTCTTC.

The CDR3 DNA follows: TGTGCCAGCAGCTTAGTTGGGGGTGGGACAAAACAAGCTTTCTTT. It yields the protein CASSLVGGGTKQAFF. The chain carries TRBV7-2 and TRBJ1-1; D is possibly TRBD1 (6 bases). CDR1 and CDR2 (germline): SGHTA, FQGNSA. This CDR3 has 15 amino acids. Trimming took 1 base from V and 9 from J, leaving 18 bases between them.

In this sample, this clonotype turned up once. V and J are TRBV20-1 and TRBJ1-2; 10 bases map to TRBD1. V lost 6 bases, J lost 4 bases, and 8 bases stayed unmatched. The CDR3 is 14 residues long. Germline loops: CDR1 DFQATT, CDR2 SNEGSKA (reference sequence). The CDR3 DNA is TGCAGTGCGGAGGGGGACAGGGGCGGCTATGGCTACACCTTC. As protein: CSAEGDRGGYGYTF.